This record covers a single TCR beta chain. The target antigen is unknown. The data derive from a study of Ad26.COV2.S vaccination and SARS-CoV-2 variants. Study details: The donor was enrolled in the Ad26.COV2.S arm of the COV1001 trial. Ad26.COV2.S, an intramuscular injection, was given once or twice 56 days apart.

Some clones are missing from TCRdb's copy, which holds only in-frame ones; the method was immunoSEQ multiplex PCR. The sample includes roughly 400,000 clones, about nine tenths seen only once; the top ten take around 1.7%. Treatment defined: about 20 received Ad26.COV2.S at low or high dose, single or two shots; several received placebo; per-sample allocation not given. Samples analyzed were those drawn on day 63 after the first vaccine or placebo injection. Findings of the study overall: Once vaccination had occurred, spike-specific CD8+ and CD4+ T cell responses reportedly showed substantial breadth. Breadth and depth estimates from TCRs may understate total T cell responses.

The CDR3 sequence is 15 residues long. CDR1 and CDR2 (germline): MNHEY, SVGAGI. The trim removed 0 bases at V and 1 base at J, leaving 3 bases unmatched. The source is a person between 18 and 65 years old who received the Ad26.COV2.S COVID-19 vaccine or a placebo. The material sequenced was peripheral blood, taken in a trial of Ad26.COV2.S vaccine versus placebo. The V and J genes are TRBV6-5 and TRBJ2-7; 7 bases fit TRBD2. CDR3 coding DNA: TGTGCCAGCAGTTACTCGGGGCGGGGGTCCTACGAGCAGTACTTC. As protein: CASSYSGRGSYEQYF.